The present T cell receptor beta chain was sequenced within a study of T cell repertoires in cytomegalovirus infection. Study at large: It can be stated that public TCR beta signatures indicated CMV infection as well as a matching HLA type. Whole-study findings and limits: HLA-C-restricted CMV clonotypes gave the most frequent clonotype in two of eight donors.

V was shortened by 7 bases and J by 0 bases, with 9 bases between the two germline ends. CDR3 length: 13 amino acids. CDR1 is LNHDA, CDR2 SQIVND, per germline (reference sequence). In this sample, this clonotype turned up a few times. The target antigen is unknown. TCRdb reanalysed the reads using MiXCR and keeps one entry per CDR3 protein. The repertoire holds about 450,000 distinct CDR3 sequences, with approximately 32% as singletons. This sequence originates from a human donor in good health (CMV status not recorded). Some clones in this sample may be carry-over from other donors' samples. The rearrangement links TRBV19 to TRBJ1-2, with D hard to call. Sequencing was done on a sample of PBMCs. CDR3 amino acids: CASIKRANYGYTF. In DNA form, the CDR3 reads TGTGCCAGTATCAAAAGAGCTAACTATGGCTACACCTTC.